This record concerns one TCR beta chain sequence. This specimen belongs to a study of human T cells and chemical hapten exposure. At the level of the study: Skin of the upper inner arm, 2 cm by 2 cm, received 2% DPC for sensitization. All through the roughly 23-week study, the scalp of each patient received diphenylcyclopropenone doses weekly.

V lost 2 bases, J lost 5 bases, and 15 bases lay in between. CDR3 length: 15 residues. In germline, CDR1 is MNHEY, CDR2 SVGAGI. The time point here: pre-sensitization, week 0. Treatment specified: therapeutic diphenylcyclopropenone sensitization with weekly scalp DPC. TCRdb ran MiXCR on the RACE reads and lists one entry per CDR3 protein. Altogether more than 250,000 distinct CDR3 sequences are present, roughly 7.4% being singletons, with the ten largest covering 0.9% to 1.5%. This TCR was recovered from a man aged 18-30 years with alopecia areata. Some clones in this sample may be carry-over from other donors' samples. Material: whole blood, obtained in connection with sensitization to the hapten diphenylcyclopropenone (DPC). This chain uses TRBV6-5 with TRBJ1-1; tentatively, D is TRBD1 (6 bases). The CDR3 DNA is TGTGCCAGCAGTTACCCGGGGCAGGGGAGAACTGAAGCTTTCTTT. Residues: CASSYPGQGRTEAFF.